This T cell receptor beta chain was sequenced in a study of cytomegalovirus exposure and HLA in healthy donors. PCR involved 60 Vbeta and 13 Jbeta primers. This table comes from immunoSEQ multiplex PCR, and its TCRdb copy is limited to in-frame clones, with some not included. The table has around 150,000 clones, 75% to 80% seen once. Broader study findings: HLA-A and HLA-B allele assignments for most subjects were reportedly predicted accurately using TCR beta sequences. The investigators catalogued 164 TCR beta chains as cytomegalovirus-associated.

Comments on this clone: What it binds is unknown.

Trimming removed 4 bases from V and 4 bases from J, with 16 bases in between. Germline V lookup: CDR1 SGHRS, CDR2 YFSETQ. The CDR3 consists of 15 residues. This receptor was obtained from a woman aged 50 to 60 in good health and CMV-seropositive. Sequenced input: PBMCs. The rearrangement links TRBV5-1 to TRBJ2-3; TRBD1 is a possible D gene (6 bases). As DNA, the CDR3 is TGCGCCAGCAGCCCCGGGACAATAAGGGCAGATACGCAGTATTTT. It translates to CASSPGTIRADTQYF.